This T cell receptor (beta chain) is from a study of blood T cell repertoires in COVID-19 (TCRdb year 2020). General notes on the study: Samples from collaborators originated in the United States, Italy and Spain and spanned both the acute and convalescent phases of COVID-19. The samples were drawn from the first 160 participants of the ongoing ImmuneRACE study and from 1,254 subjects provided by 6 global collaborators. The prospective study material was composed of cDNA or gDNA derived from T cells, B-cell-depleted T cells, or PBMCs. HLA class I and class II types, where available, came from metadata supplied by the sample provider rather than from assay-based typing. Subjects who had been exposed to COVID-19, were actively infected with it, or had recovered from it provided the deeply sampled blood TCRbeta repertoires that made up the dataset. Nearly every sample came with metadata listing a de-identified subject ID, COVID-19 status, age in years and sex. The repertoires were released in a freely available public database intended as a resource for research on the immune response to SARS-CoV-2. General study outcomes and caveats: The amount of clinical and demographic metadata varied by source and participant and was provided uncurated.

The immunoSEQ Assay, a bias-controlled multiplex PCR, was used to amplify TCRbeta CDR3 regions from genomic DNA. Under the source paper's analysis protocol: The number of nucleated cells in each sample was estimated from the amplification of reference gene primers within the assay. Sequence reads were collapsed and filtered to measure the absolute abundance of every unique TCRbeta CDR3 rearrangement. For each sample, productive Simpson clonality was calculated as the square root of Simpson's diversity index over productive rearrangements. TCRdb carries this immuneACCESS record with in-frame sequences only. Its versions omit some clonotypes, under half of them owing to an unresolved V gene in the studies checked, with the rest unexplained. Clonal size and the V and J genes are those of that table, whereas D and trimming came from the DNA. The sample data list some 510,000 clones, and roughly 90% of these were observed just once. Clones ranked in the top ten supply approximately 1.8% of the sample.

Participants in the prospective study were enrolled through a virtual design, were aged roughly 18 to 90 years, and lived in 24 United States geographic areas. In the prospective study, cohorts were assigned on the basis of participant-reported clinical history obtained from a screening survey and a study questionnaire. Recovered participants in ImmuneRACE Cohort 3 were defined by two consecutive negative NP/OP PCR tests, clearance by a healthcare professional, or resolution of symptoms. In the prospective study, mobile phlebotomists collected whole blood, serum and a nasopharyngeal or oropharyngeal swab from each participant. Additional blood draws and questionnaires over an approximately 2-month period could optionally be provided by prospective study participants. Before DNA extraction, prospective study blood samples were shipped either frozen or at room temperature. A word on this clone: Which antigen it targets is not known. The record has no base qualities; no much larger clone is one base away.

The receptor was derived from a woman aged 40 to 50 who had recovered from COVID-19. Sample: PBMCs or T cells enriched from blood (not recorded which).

The CDR3: CASSPLGGRAQETQYF. The nucleotides are TGTGCCAGCAGCCCCCTCGGAGGGAGGGCCCAAGAGACCCAGTACTTC. Rearrangement joined TRBV7-9 to TRBJ2-5, with 7 central nucleotides matching TRBD2. V and J are trimmed by 5 bases and 1 base, and the gene matches miss 10 bases of the junction. The germline V gene (reference sequence) specifies SEHNR as CDR1 and FQNEAQ as CDR2. There are 16 amino acids in the CDR3, from cysteine to phenylalanine inclusive. Just the 48-base CDR3 DNA is kept, in frame starting at base 1.